This TCR beta chain was sequenced in a study of control samples from healthy donors and cancer patients. This CDR3 has 16 residues. Germline CDR1 and CDR2: SGHTA and FQGNSA. Trimming removed 5 bases from V and 7 bases from J, with 20 bases in between. Repertoires were generated with immunoSEQ multiplex PCR, while TCRdb's copy carries only in-frame clones and drops some. The data hold approximately 89,000 clones, with 80% to 90% observed a single time. This sequence joins TRBV7-2 and TRBJ1-4; D may be TRBD1 (5 bases). This receptor was identified in a man between 50 and 59 years old in good health. Sequences were obtained from blood. The CDR3 sequence is CASSPGPEWSSEKLFF. The CDR3 nucleotides read TGTGCCAGCAGCCCAGGGCCCGAATGGAGCAGTGAAAAACTGTTTTTT.